This TCR beta chain was obtained from a study of vaccination and CD4 T cells after COVID-19. Study context: Blood was drawn a median around 66 days post second dose, range 14 to 241.

Treatment denoted: roughly ten-day PBMC culture with coronavirus spike peptide pools or control peptides (ViraFEST assay). From germline, CDR1 is MNHNS and CDR2 SASEGT. The ends were cut back, 11 bases at V and 5 bases at J, with 6 bases in the middle. CDR3 length: 10 amino acids. This clonotype was seen a handful of times. Its cognate antigen is unknown. An Oncomine TCR Beta short-read assay was used to sequence the DNA from cultured CD4+ T cells. MiXCR, run by TCRdb on the PCR reads, gives a single entry per CDR3 protein. The sample contains about 16,000 distinct CDR3 sequences, around 52% of which appear only once.

The clonotype comes from a human donor who had recovered from COVID-19. This chain joins TRBV6-1 and TRBJ2-2; D perhaps matches TRBD2 (6 bases). The material sequenced was CD4+ T cells from blood, cultured in vitro. The CDR3 protein is CAAGTGELFF. CDR3 sequence (DNA): TGTGCCGCGGGGACCGGGGAGCTGTTTTTT.